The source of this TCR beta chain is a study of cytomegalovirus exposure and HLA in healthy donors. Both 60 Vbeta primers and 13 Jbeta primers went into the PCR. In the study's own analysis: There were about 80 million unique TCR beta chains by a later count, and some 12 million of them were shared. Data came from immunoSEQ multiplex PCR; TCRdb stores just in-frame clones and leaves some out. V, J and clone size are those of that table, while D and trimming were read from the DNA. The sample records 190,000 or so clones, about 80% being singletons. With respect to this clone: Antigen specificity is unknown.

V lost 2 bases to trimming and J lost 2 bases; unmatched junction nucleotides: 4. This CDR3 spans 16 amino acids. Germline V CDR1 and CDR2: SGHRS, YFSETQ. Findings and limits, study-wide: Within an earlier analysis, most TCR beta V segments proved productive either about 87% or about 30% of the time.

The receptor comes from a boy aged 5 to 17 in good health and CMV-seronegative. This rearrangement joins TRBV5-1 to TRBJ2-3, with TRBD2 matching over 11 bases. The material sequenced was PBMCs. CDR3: CASSLGTSGTTDTQYF. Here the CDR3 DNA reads TGCGCCAGCAGCTTAGGGACTAGCGGAACCACAGATACGCAGTATTTT.